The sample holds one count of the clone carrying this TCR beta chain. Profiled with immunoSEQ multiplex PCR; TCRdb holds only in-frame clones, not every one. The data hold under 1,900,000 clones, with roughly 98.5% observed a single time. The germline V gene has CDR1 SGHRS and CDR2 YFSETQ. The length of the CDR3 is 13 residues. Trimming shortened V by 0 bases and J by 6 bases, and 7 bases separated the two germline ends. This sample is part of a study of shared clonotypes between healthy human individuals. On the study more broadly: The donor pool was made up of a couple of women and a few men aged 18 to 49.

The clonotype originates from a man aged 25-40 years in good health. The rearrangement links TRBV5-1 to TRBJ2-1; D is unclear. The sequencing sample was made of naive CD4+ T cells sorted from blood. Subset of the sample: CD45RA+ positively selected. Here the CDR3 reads CASSLDTTNEQFF. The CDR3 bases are TGCGCCAGCAGCTTGGACACGACCAATGAGCAGTTCTTC.